A single sample is the source of the 27 T cell receptor beta chains below, sequenced in a study of neoadjuvant nivolumab and ipilimumab in lung cancer (TCRdb year 2020). The receptor library was made with the immunoSEQ multiplex PCR assay. Imported from immuneACCESS, the table was reduced by TCRdb to in-frame sequences with V and J called. These copies leave out some clones; in studies compared against another copy, an unresolved V gene accounts for under half, and the cause of the remainder is not known. The sample yields roughly 14,000 clones; around 70% were counted once. Under 30% of the sample rests with the top ten. According to the study, the label for this sample's time point signals: at surgical resection after neoadjuvant nivolumab +/- ipilimumab. The sequences come from peripheral blood, collected after neoadjuvant nivolumab, alone or with ipilimumab, at or shortly before surgery. The source of these receptors is an adult with non-small cell lung cancer.

This chain connects TRBV18 to TRBJ2-7; 9 bases match TRBD2. Trimming removed 5 bases from V and 1 base from J; junction bases left unmatched: 3. Germline loops: CDR1 KGHSH, CDR2 LQKENI. CDR3 length equals 14 residues. CDR3 bases: TGTGCCAGCTCAGGGCGGGAGGGATCCTACGAGCAGTACTTC. It is translated as CASSGREGSYEQYF.

V and J are TRBV7-9 and TRBJ1-2, with D uncertain. This CDR3 spans 13 amino acids. V was clipped by 5 bases and J by 7 bases, with 14 bases between them. The germline CDR1 and CDR2 sequences are SEHNR and FQNEAQ (reference sequence). This CDR3 reads CASSEVGSSGYTF. The CDR3 nucleotides are TGTGCCAGCAGCGAAGTAGGCTCTAGTGGCTACACCTTC.

The chain has TRBV5-1 and TRBJ2-4, with TRBD1 as a possible D gene (6 bases). Between the trimmed V and J ends, which lost 2 bases and 6 bases, there was a span of 12 bases. CDR3 length: 14 amino acids. Germline V gives CDR1 SGHRS, CDR2 YFSETQ. Here the CDR3 DNA reads TGCGCCAGCAGCTTAAAGGACAGTTTAAACATTCAGTACTTC. Its protein is CASSLKDSLNIQYF.

This clone has a handful of counts. The rearrangement links TRBV4-2 to TRBJ2-1; D remains ambiguous. The germline V and J ends were trimmed by 1 base and 15 bases, with 22 bases remaining between them. The germline V gene has CDR1 LGHNA and CDR2 YNFKEQ. This CDR3 comprises 15 residues. CDR3 coding DNA: TGTGCCAGCAGCCAAGTAGTCGGGCTAGGGCTTGGAGCGTTCTTC. Translated, it gives CASSQVVGLGLGAFF.

The V and J genes are TRBV6-5 and TRBJ2-2, with D uncertain. The V end lost 7 bases, the J end lost 6 bases, and 12 bases lay between the germline ends. CDR1 is MNHEY and CDR2 is SVGAGI in the germline V gene. CDR3 size: 13 residues. CDR3 in amino acids: CASTRAAPGELFF. CDR3 coding DNA: TGTGCCAGCACCCGAGCTGCGCCCGGGGAGCTGTTTTTT.

The J gene is TRBJ2-2, the V gene TRBV9; D remains unclear. Trimming removed 2 bases at V and 5 bases at J, with 16 bases between. Germline values: CDR1 SGDLS, CDR2 YYNGEE. The CDR3 loop spans 16 amino acids. The CDR3 protein is CASSVRMSLGTGELFF. CDR3 DNA: TGTGCCAGCAGCGTCCGGATGAGTCTTGGGACCGGGGAGCTGTTTTTT. The whole variable domain, remainder taken from reference TRBV9 and TRBJ2-2, is DSGVTQTPKHLITATGQRVTLRCSPRSGDLSVYWYQQSLDQGLQFLIQYYNGEERAKGNILERFSAQQFPDLHSELNLSSLELGDSALYFCASSVRMSLGTGELFFGEGSRLTVL.

This clone was observed a few times. The CDR3 DNA reads as TGCAGCATCGACGGAAACTATGGCTACACCTTC. It is translated as CSIDGNYGYTF. The chain recombines TRBV29-1 with TRBJ1-2; D gene unclear. The V gene's germline CDR1 is SQVTM and CDR2 ANQGSEA. The CDR3 covers 11 residues. Trimming removed 8 bases at V and 2 bases at J, with 9 bases between.

The CDR3 DNA is TGTGCCAGCAGCTTAGGCCAGAACACTGAAGCTTTCTTT. As protein: CASSLGQNTEAFF. V gene TRBV7-9 combines with J gene TRBJ1-1, with D uncertain. This CDR3 region has 13 residues. Trimming removed 1 base from V and 1 base from J, with 4 bases in between. Germline loops: CDR1 SEHNR, CDR2 FQNEAQ (reference sequence).

The chain recombines TRBV4-1 with TRBJ1-2; 7 positions match TRBD1. V dropped 6 bases and J dropped 6; count of bases not matched to a gene: 10. Germline CDR1 reads MGHRA; CDR2 reads YSYEKL. This CDR3 contains 14 residues. CDR3 DNA: TGCGCCAGCAGTACGAGACAGGGCGGGGATGGCTACACCTTC. Its protein is CASSTRQGGDGYTF.

The chain carries TRBV9 and TRBJ2-5; D is possibly TRBD2 (6 bases). The CDR3 contains 13 residues. In germline, CDR1 is SGDLS, CDR2 YYNGEE. Trimming shortened V by 0 bases and J by 5 bases, and 8 bases separated the two germline ends. The CDR3 region has the DNA TGTGCCAGCAGCGTAGCAGGGAGGGAGACCCAGTACTTC. This sequence encodes CASSVAGRETQYF.

This clone occurred once. This sequence joins TRBV7-2 and TRBJ2-2; 10 bases agree with TRBD2. Per the germline V gene, CDR1 is SGHTA and CDR2 is FQGNSA. Losses at the gene ends were 1 base for V and 6 bases for J; bases not matched to a gene: 8. There are 17 residues in the CDR3. CDR3 amino acids: CASSLDVLAGVPGELFF. The CDR3 bases are TGTGCCAGCAGCTTAGACGTCCTAGCGGGAGTACCCGGGGAGCTGTTTTTT.

The CDR3 DNA sequence: TGTGCCAGCAGCTCTCGGACTAGCGGAGTCAACAATGAGCAGTTCTTC. Its translation is CASSSRTSGVNNEQFF. The V and J genes are TRBV7-2 and TRBJ2-1; 10 nucleotides line up with TRBD2. The germline CDR1 and CDR2 sequences are SGHTA and FQGNSA. The CDR3 is made up of 16 amino acids. V was pared by 4 bases and J by 5 bases, with 8 bases of the junction left unmatched.

The J gene is TRBJ2-1, the V gene TRBV4-2; 8 bases map to TRBD2. The CDR3 has 13 amino acids. Germline CDR1 reads LGHNA; CDR2 reads YNFKEQ. The trim removed 4 bases at V and 7 bases at J, leaving 3 bases unmatched. The CDR3 coding sequence is TGTGCCAGCAGCCCGGGACTAGTTAATGAGCAGTTCTTC. Encoded protein: CASSPGLVNEQFF.

The CDR3 reads CASSGGGRPPNYGYTF. In DNA, the CDR3 is TGTGCCAGCAGCGGGGGGGGGCGGCCTCCTAACTATGGCTACACCTTC. The chain is built from TRBV11-2 and TRBJ1-2; a weak D match, TRBD1 (6 bases). CDR1 and CDR2 (germline): SGHAT, FQNNGV. CDR3 size: 16 residues. Trimming removed 5 bases from V and 0 bases from J, with 16 bases in between. Together with reference TRBV11-2 and TRBJ1-2, the CDR3 gives the full variable domain: EAGVAQSPRYKIIEKRQSVAFWCNPISGHATLYWYQQILGQGPKLLIQFQNNGVVDDSQLPKDRFSAERLKGVDSTLKIQPAKLEDSAVYLCASSGGGRPPNYGYTFGSGTRLTVV.

V and J are TRBV18 and TRBJ2-7, with D possibly being TRBD2 (6 bases). Germline CDR1 and CDR2: KGHSH and LQKENI. Trimming stripped 0 bases from V and 4 bases from J, with 13 bases between. This CDR3 contains 15 residues. The CDR3 protein is CASSPPGTAGYEQYF. DNA of the CDR3: TGTGCCAGCTCACCACCGGGGACGGCGGGATACGAGCAGTACTTC.

The sample holds a few counts of this clone. This chain uses TRBV6-5 with TRBJ2-5; 9 bases match TRBD2. With 5 bases clipped from V and 1 base from J, the junction kept 2 bases outside the gene matches. Germline V gene data show CDR1 as MNHEY and CDR2 as SVGAGI. This CDR3 spans 14 amino acids. CDR3 in amino acids: CASSRTSAQETQYF. The CDR3 region has the DNA TGTGCCAGCAGTCGGACTAGCGCCCAAGAGACCCAGTACTTC.

Comments on this clone: An end of the junction differs from the germline gene, which may be a read error. The rearrangement links TRBV7-7 to TRBJ2-3, with D tentatively TRBD1 (6 bases). This CDR3 spans 15 amino acids. Germline lookup yields CDR1 SSHAT and CDR2 FNYEAQ (reference sequence). The CDR3 protein is CASSFRGRRTDTQYF. The DNA of the CDR3 is TGTGCTAGCAGCTTTAGGGGGAGAAGAACAGATACGCAGTATTTT.

Concerning this clone: The same CDR3 arises from other DNA sequences in this sample as well. This chain uses TRBV29-1 with TRBJ2-5, with 7 bases lining up with TRBD1. Germline V gene lookup returns CDR1 SQVTM and CDR2 ANQGSEA. This CDR3 is built from 13 residues. Losses at the gene ends were 4 bases for V and 5 bases for J; bases not matched to a gene: 7. CDR3 protein: CSVGQGERETQYF. The CDR3 nucleotides are TGCAGCGTTGGACAGGGTGAGAGGGAGACCCAGTACTTC.

CDR3 bases: TGTGCCAGCAGGGAGGGGGCGGAAACTGAAGCTTTCTTT. Amino acid sequence: CASREGAETEAFF. The chain links TRBV7-9 to TRBJ1-1; 7 positions match TRBD1. Per the germline V gene, CDR1 is SEHNR and CDR2 is FQNEAQ (reference sequence). Trimming took 6 bases from V and 5 from J; bases not matched to a gene: 6. CDR3 length equals 13 residues.

This rearrangement joins TRBV5-1 to TRBJ1-1, with D possibly TRBD1 on 5 matching bases. V was shortened by 7 bases and J by 6 bases, with 16 bases between the two germline ends. Germline CDR1 and CDR2: SGHRS and YFSETQ. The CDR3 runs 13 residues. CDR3 sequence reads: CASQTGREAEAFF. The CDR3 DNA reads TGCGCCAGCCAAACGGGCAGGGAGGCTGAAGCTTTCTTT. Based on the CDR3 plus reference TRBV5-1 and TRBJ1-1, the full variable domain is KAGVTQTPRYLIKTRGQQVTLSCSPISGHRSVSWYQQTPGQGLQFLFEYFSETQRNKGNFPGRFSGRQFSNSRSEMNVSTLELGDSALYLCASQTGREAEAFFGQGTRLTVV.

CDR3 in amino acids: CAWSWGYGYTF. CDR3 nucleotide sequence: TGTGCCTGGAGTTGGGGATATGGCTACACCTTC. This chain connects TRBV30 to TRBJ1-2, with D hard to call. The germline V gene has CDR1 GTSNPN and CDR2 SVGIG (reference sequence). This CDR3 is 11 amino acids long. The ends were cut back, 2 bases at V and 5 bases at J, with 6 bases in the middle.

This chain links TRBV29-1 with TRBJ2-1; D ambiguous. The CDR3 runs to 10 residues. From germline, CDR1 is SQVTM and CDR2 ANQGSEA. V was pared by 4 bases and J by 14 bases, with 12 bases between. CDR3 sequence reads: CSVGPVAEFF. The CDR3 nucleotides read TGCAGCGTTGGTCCTGTCGCGGAGTTCTTC.

The count of this clone is one. The chain couples TRBV18 to TRBJ2-7, with D possibly being TRBD1 or TRBD2 (5 bases each). This CDR3 spans 14 amino acids. Per the germline V gene, CDR1 is KGHSH and CDR2 is LQKENI. Trimming pared 0 bases from V and 8 bases from J, leaving 14 bases between. In DNA form, the CDR3 reads TGTGCCAGCTCACCACCGGGGGAATGGGCCAAGCAGTACTTC. The encoded protein is CASSPPGEWAKQYF.

V usage is TRBV11-2 and J usage is TRBJ1-2, with TRBD1 matching 7 bases. Germline CDR1 is SGHAT and CDR2 is FQNNGV. The length of the CDR3 is 14 residues. The V segment lost 1 base and the J segment 3 bases; nucleotides outside the gene matches: 2. CDR3 in DNA: TGTGCCAGCAGCTTAGCGGGACAGCACTATGGCTACACCTTC. This translates into CASSLAGQHYGYTF.

The chain recombines TRBV30 with TRBJ1-4; 8 bases map to TRBD1. CDR3 length equals 15 residues. V was clipped by 3 bases and J by 8 bases; unmatched bases: 11. CDR1 is GTSNPN, CDR2 SVGIG, per germline (reference sequence). As DNA, the CDR3 is TGTGCCTGGAGGCAGGACAGGGAGGCGGACGAAAAACTGTTTTTT. It specifies CAWRQDREADEKLFF. The full variable domain, completed using reference TRBV30 and TRBJ1-4, is SQTIHQWPATLVQPVGSPLSLECTVEGTSNPNLYWYRQAAGRGLQLLFYSVGIGQISSEVPQNLSASRPQDRQFILSSKKLLLSDSGFYLCAWRQDREADEKLFFGSGTQLSVL.

This chain joins TRBV27 and TRBJ2-5; TRBD1 aligns across 7 bases. Trimming cost V 3 bases and J 3 bases; bases outside gene matches: 1. The CDR3 totals 13 residues. Germline V CDR1 and CDR2: MNHEY, SMNVEV (reference sequence). DNA for the CDR3: TGTGCCAGCAGTTTGACAGGGAAAGAGACCCAGTACTTC. The encoded protein is CASSLTGKETQYF.

The chain employs TRBV7-9 and TRBJ1-5, with D possibly TRBD1 on 5 matching bases. Germline values: CDR1 SEHNR, CDR2 FQNEAQ (reference sequence). V was pared by 5 bases and J by 5 bases, with 16 bases between. The CDR3 length is 15 residues. DNA for the CDR3: TGTGCCAGCAGCCAATCTAGGGGTATCGATCAGCCCCAGCATTTT. Translating it yields CASSQSRGIDQPQHF.